This TCR beta chain was sequenced for a study of shared T cell receptors in the human thymus (dated by TCRdb to the early 2020s). At the level of the whole study: The study investigated the way shared, self-reactive T-cell receptor alpha chains are produced in the human thymus.

The library was generated by the immunoSEQ multiplex PCR assay. TCRdb's version of the immuneACCESS table is confined to in-frame rearrangements and falls short of the full clone set. An unresolved V gene accounts for under half of the shortfall where checked; the remainder is of unknown origin. This sample lists approximately 660,000 clones; roughly 90% were detected once. The ten top clones hold 0.0095% to 0.011% of the sample. Per the germline V gene (reference sequence), MNHNY is the CDR1 and SVGAGI is the CDR2. V ends up 11 bases short and J 6 bases short, with an unmatched junction base count of 10. Its CDR3 holds 13 amino acids, cysteine through phenylalanine. Of the read, only the CDR3 DNA is kept; its 39 bases are in frame from base 1. Notes on this clone: The antigen it binds to is not known. Base qualities were left out, and no much larger clone turns up one base away.

The sample also formed part of further work on human thymus T cells. That second publication adds: The donors were immunologically healthy infants in Finland who had open corrective cardiac surgery for congenital heart defects. The thymus tissue came from surgical resects taken out during corrective cardiac surgery. V and J gene segment usage appeared biased in both thymic and peripheral blood repertoires. The related research reported highly overlapping thymic TCR repertoires among unrelated individuals. The study characterized TCR alpha and beta repertoires from roughly eight infant thymus samples and a few related peripheral blood samples. The cohort included about 6 male and two female infants, with donor ages spanning 7 to 244 days. After being mechanically released from the tissue, thymocytes were kept at -70 degrees C in pellets of roughly 10-30 million cells. Genomic DNA was extracted from frozen cell pellets with a QIAsymphony instrument. TCRB and TCRAD loci were amplified from a standardized quantity of quality-controlled genomic DNA using the immunoSEQ multiplex PCR assay. The amplicons spanned the V(D)J region and were long enough to cover the CDR3 and allow V and J genes to be identified. Through the commercial immunoSEQ service, the amplicons were sequenced on an Illumina platform. Primer bias and sequencing errors were corrected as previously described, and TCRAD and TCRB definitions were based on the IMGT database. Analysis of the repertoires was done with immunoSEQ Analyzer 3.0 and VDJTools and included basic statistics, V/J segment usage, diversity estimates, rarefaction and pairwise overlap. To estimate diversity, the Chao1, ChaoE, Efron-Thisted, Shannon and inverse Simpson indices were applied, and diversity was also estimated on datasets down-sampled to the smallest sample. For repertoire overlap, CDR3 nucleotide sequence, V gene and J gene had to match strictly, and clustering was done by Jaccard-based multidimensional scaling. Thymus samples yielded on average approximately 840,000 unique TCRB clonotypes, compared with 80,000 to 85,000 from blood samples.

The rearrangement combines TRBV6-6 with TRBJ2-1; 7 nucleotides in the junction match TRBD2. The TCR originated in a boy under two years old with a congenital heart defect. Donor details come from another sample of the same person, matched by shared clones. Source material: thymocytes. The sequenced DNA: TGTGCCCCGGGCGGGAGCTCCCGCAATGAGCAGTTCTTC. This codes for CAPGGSSRNEQFF.